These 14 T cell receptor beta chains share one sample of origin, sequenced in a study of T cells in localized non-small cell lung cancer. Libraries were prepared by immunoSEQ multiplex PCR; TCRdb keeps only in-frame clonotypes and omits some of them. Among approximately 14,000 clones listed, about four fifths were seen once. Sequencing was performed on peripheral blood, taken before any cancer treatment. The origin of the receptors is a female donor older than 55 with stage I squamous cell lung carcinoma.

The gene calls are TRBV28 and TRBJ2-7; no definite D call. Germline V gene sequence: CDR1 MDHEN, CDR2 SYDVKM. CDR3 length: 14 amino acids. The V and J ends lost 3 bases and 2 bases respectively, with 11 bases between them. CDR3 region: CASSFGPGPYEQYF. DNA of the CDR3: TGTGCCAGCAGTTTCGGGCCCGGCCCCTACGAGCAGTACTTC.

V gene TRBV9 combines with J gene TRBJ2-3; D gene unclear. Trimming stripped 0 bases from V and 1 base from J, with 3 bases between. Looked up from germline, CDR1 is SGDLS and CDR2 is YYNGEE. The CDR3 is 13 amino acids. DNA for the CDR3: TGTGCCAGCAGCGTAGGGGGCACAGATACGCAGTATTTT. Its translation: CASSVGGTDTQYF.

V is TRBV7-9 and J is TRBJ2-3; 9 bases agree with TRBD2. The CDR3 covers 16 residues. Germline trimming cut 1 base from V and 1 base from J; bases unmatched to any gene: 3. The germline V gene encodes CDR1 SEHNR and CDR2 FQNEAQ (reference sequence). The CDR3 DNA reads TGTGCCAGCAGCTTAGGGGTAGCGGGGGGCACAGATACGCAGTATTTT. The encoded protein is CASSLGVAGGTDTQYF.

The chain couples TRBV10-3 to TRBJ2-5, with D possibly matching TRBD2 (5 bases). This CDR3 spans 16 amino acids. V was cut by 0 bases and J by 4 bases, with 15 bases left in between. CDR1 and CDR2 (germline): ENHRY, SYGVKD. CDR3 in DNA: TGTGCCATCAGTGAGTCCCAGCGGCTCATTGGAGAGACCCAGTACTTC. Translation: CAISESQRLIGETQYF.

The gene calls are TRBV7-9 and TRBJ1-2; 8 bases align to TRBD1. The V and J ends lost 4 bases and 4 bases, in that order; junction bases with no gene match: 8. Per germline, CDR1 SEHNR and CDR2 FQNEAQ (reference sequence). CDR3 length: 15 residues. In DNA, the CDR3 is TGTGCCAGCAGCTCAAGGGACAGGCCTGGCTATGGCTACACCTTC. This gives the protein CASSSRDRPGYGYTF.

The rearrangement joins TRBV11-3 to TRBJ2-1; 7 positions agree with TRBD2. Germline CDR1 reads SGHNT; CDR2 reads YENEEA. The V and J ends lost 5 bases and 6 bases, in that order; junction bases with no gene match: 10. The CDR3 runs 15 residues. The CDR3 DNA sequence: TGTGCCAGCAGCCCAGAGGGGACTACATCCAATGAGCAGTTCTTC. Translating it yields CASSPEGTTSNEQFF.

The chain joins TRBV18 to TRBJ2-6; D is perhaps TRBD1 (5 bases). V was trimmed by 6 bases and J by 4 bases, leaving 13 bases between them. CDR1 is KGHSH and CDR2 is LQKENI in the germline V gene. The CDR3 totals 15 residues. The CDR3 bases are TGTGCCAGCTCCCCTCAGGGCTCCGGGGCCAACGTCCTGACTTTC. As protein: CASSPQGSGANVLTF.

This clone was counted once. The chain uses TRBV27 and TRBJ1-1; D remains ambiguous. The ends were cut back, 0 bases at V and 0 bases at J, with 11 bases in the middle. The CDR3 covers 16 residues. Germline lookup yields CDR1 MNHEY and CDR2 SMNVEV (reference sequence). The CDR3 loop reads CASSLSVGFMNTEAFF. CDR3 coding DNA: TGTGCCAGCAGTTTATCGGTAGGATTCATGAACACTGAAGCTTTCTTT.

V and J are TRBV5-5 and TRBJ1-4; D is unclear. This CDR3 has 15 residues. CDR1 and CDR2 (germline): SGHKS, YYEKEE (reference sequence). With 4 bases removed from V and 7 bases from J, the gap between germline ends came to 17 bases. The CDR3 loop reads CASSTFSTGGEKLFF. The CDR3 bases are TGTGCCAGCAGCACCTTTAGTACGGGTGGTGAAAAACTGTTTTTT.

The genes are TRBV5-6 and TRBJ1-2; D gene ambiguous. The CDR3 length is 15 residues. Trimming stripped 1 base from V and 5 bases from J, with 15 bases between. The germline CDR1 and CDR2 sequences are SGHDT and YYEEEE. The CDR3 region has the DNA TGTGCCAGCAGCTTGTGGCAGTCAGGTTCTTATGGCTACACCTTC. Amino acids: CASSLWQSGSYGYTF.

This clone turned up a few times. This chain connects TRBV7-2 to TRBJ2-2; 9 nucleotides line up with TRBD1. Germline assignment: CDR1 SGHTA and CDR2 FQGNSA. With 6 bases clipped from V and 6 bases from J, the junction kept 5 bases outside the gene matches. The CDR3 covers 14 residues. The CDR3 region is CASRIQGASGELFF. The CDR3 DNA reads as TGTGCCAGCAGAATACAGGGGGCCTCCGGGGAGCTGTTTTTT.

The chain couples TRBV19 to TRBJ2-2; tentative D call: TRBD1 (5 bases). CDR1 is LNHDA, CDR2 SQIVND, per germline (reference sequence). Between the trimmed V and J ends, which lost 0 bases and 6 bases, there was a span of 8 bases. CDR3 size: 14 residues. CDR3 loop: CASSIDRGAGELFF. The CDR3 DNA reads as TGTGCCAGTAGTATAGATAGGGGTGCCGGGGAGCTGTTTTTT.

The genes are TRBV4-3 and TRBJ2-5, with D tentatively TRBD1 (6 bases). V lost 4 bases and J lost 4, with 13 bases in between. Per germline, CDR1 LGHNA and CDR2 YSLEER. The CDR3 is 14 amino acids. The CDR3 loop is CASSRRRDTETQYF. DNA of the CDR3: TGCGCCAGCAGCCGAAGAAGGGACACAGAGACCCAGTACTTC.

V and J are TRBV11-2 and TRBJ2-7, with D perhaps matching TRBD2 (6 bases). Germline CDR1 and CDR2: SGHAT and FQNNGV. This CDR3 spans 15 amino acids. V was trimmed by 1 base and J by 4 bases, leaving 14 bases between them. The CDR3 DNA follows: TGTGCCAGCAGCTTAGGGCGGGGACTGCATTACGAGCAGTACTTC. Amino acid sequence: CASSLGRGLHYEQYF. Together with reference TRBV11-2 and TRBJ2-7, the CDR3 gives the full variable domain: EAGVAQSPRYKIIEKRQSVAFWCNPISGHATLYWYQQILGQGPKLLIQFQNNGVVDDSQLPKDRFSAERLKGVDSTLKIQPAKLEDSAVYLCASSLGRGLHYEQYFGPGTRLTVT.